The 25 T cell receptor beta chains listed next were all sequenced from one sample in a study of PD-L1 blockade in urothelial cancer. The sample's time point: pretreatment peripheral blood. Sequencing was performed with immunoSEQ multiplex PCR; in TCRdb, only in-frame clones are kept and a portion is missing. The sample carries approximately 72,000 clones, around 88% recorded once. Sequenced here: PBMCs, sampled around atezolizumab (anti-PD-L1) treatment. All receptors come from a man between 60 and 70 years old with urothelial cancer.

The V call is TRBV21-1, the J call TRBJ1-2. TRBV21-1 is given as a pseudogene. The CDR3 extends over 15 amino acids. The chain's CDR3 is CASSSKPGCTGGYTF. Written as DNA, the CDR3 is TGTGCCAGCAGCTCAAAACCGGGTTGTACTGGTGGCTACACCTTC.

Of note for this clone: This specimen includes other DNA sequences encoding the same CDR3. V usage is TRBV7-9 and J usage is TRBJ2-1, with a tentative D call TRBD1 (6 bases). This CDR3 has 14 amino acids. V was trimmed by 1 base and J by 3 bases, leaving 7 bases between them. Germline assignment: CDR1 SEHNR and CDR2 FQNEAQ (reference sequence). The CDR3 loop is CASSLEGGYNEQFF. CDR3 sequence (DNA): TGTGCCAGCAGCTTAGAAGGGGGCTACAATGAGCAGTTCTTC.

The genes are TRBV19 and TRBJ1-5; TRBD1 matches 12 bases. This CDR3 region has 19 residues. The ends lost 0 bases at V and 5 bases at J; junction bases unmatched: 11. Germline values: CDR1 LNHDA, CDR2 SQIVND (reference sequence). The CDR3 sequence: CASSIDRGDRGRIYQPQHF. For the CDR3, the DNA is TGTGCCAGTAGTATAGATCGGGGGGACAGGGGGCGAATCTATCAGCCCCAGCATTTT. The entire variable domain, with the rest obtained from reference TRBV19 and TRBJ1-5, is as follows: DGGITQSPKYLFRKEGQNVTLSCEQNLNHDAMYWYRQDPGQGLRLIYYSQIVNDFQKGDIAEGYSVSREKKESFPLTVTSAQKNPTAFYLCASSIDRGDRGRIYQPQHFGDGTRLSIL.

V is TRBV28 and J is TRBJ1-4; 9 nucleotides line up with TRBD1. CDR1 is MDHEN, CDR2 SYDVKM, per germline. With V trimmed by 6 bases and J by 3 bases, 5 bases remained unmatched. The CDR3 contains 15 residues. The DNA of the CDR3 is TGTGCCAGCAGAGACAGGGGGTCTGCTAATGAAAAACTGTTTTTT. Protein sequence: CASRDRGSANEKLFF.

This rearrangement joins TRBV6-4 to TRBJ1-2, with 8 bases aligning to TRBD1. The CDR3 spans 15 residues. CDR1 and CDR2 from the germline V gene are MRHNA and SNTAGT. The junction had 3 bases not matched to a gene; V was cut back by 0 bases and J by 3 bases. This chain's CDR3 is CASSDSTRGHYGYTF. DNA for the CDR3: TGTGCCAGCAGTGACTCGACCAGGGGGCACTATGGCTACACCTTC.

The V call is TRBV7-9, the J call TRBJ2-1, with 8 bases fitting TRBD2. The CDR3 consists of 13 residues. The V gene end was trimmed by 3 bases and the J gene end by 7 bases; junction bases not matched to a gene: 2. The germline CDR1 and CDR2 sequences are SEHNR and FQNEAQ (reference sequence). For the CDR3, the DNA is TGTGCCAGCAGCTTCGGGGGGGCAAATGAGCAGTTCTTC. It translates to CASSFGGANEQFF. The variable domain in full, with the rest retrieved from reference TRBV7-9 and TRBJ2-1, is DTGVSQNPRHKITKRGQNVTFRCDPISEHNRLYWYRQTLGQGPEFLTYFQNEAQLEKSRLLSDRFSAERPKGSFSTLEIQRTEQGDSAMYLCASSFGGANEQFFGPGTRLTVL.

The CDR3 DNA is TGTGCCAGCAGCCCAAGGGGGACAGTGAACACTGAAGCTTTCTTT. This gives the protein CASSPRGTVNTEAFF. J is TRBJ1-1 and V is TRBV7-2; 7 bases are shared with TRBD1. The CDR3 contains 15 residues. Looked up from germline, CDR1 is SGHTA and CDR2 is FQGNSA. V shed 5 bases and J 0 bases; nucleotides not matched to a gene: 6. The complete variable domain, with remaining parts taken from reference TRBV7-2 and TRBJ1-1, reads GAGVSQSPSNKVTEKGKDVELRCDPISGHTALYWYRQSLGQGLEFLIYFQGNSAPDKSGLPSDRFSAERTGGSVSTLTIQRTQQEDSAVYLCASSPRGTVNTEAFFGQGTRLTVV.

The chain has TRBV7-6 and TRBJ2-5; tentatively, D is TRBD1 (5 bases). This CDR3 has 15 amino acids. CDR1 and CDR2 from the germline V gene are SGHVS and FNYEAQ. V lost 1 base and J lost 5, with 14 bases in between. The CDR3 DNA reads as TGTGCCAGCAGCTTAGGCGGCAGGGCGGTGGAGACCCAGTACTTC. It codes for CASSLGGRAVETQYF.

V gene TRBV7-2 combines with J gene TRBJ2-1; TRBD2 might be the D (6 bases). The germline gives CDR1 SGHTA, CDR2 FQGNSA. V shed 5 bases and J shed 9 bases, with 17 bases lying between them. The CDR3 runs to 14 residues. The CDR3 protein is CASSPSGASGEQFF. CDR3 nucleotides: TGTGCCAGCAGCCCTTCGGGAGCGTCTGGTGAGCAGTTCTTC. The full variable domain, in which reference TRBV7-2 and TRBJ2-1 provide the parts outside the CDR3, is GAGVSQSPSNKVTEKGKDVELRCDPISGHTALYWYRQSLGQGLEFLIYFQGNSAPDKSGLPSDRFSAERTGGSVSTLTIQRTQQEDSAVYLCASSPSGASGEQFFGPGTRLTVL.

This sequence joins TRBV5-5 and TRBJ2-1; D ambiguous. The CDR3 runs to 15 residues. Germline assignment: CDR1 SGHKS and CDR2 YYEKEE (reference sequence). Trimming pared 0 bases from V and 0 bases from J, leaving 7 bases between. The CDR3 protein is CASSLAYSSYNEQFF. The DNA of the CDR3 is TGTGCCAGCAGCTTGGCCTACAGCTCCTACAATGAGCAGTTCTTC.

This clone was counted once. This sequence joins TRBV4-3 and TRBJ2-5; maybe TRBD2 (5 bases). The V gene's germline CDR1 is LGHNA and CDR2 YSLEER. CDR3 length: 15 amino acids. V lost 0 bases to trimming and J lost 5 bases, with 13 bases between them. DNA of the CDR3: TGCGCCAGCAGCCAAGATCGAGCCGGCGGGGAGACCCAGTACTTC. It encodes CASSQDRAGGETQYF.

The CDR3 sequence: CASSYGEGGNEQYF. CDR3 nucleotide sequence: TGTGCCAGCAGTTACGGGGAGGGAGGGAACGAGCAGTACTTC. This rearrangement joins TRBV6-6 to TRBJ2-7; 7 bases agree with TRBD2. CDR1 is MNHNY and CDR2 is SVGAGI in the germline V gene (reference sequence). The trim removed 2 bases at V and 5 bases at J, leaving 6 bases unmatched. CDR3 length equals 14 residues.

This sequence joins TRBV19 and TRBJ1-6, with 8 bases matching TRBD1. Germline CDR1 is LNHDA and CDR2 is SQIVND (reference sequence). With 3 bases clipped from V and 7 bases from J, the junction kept 2 bases outside the gene matches. The CDR3 runs 14 residues. The CDR3 sequence: CASSIGQGNSPLHF. The CDR3 DNA reads TGTGCCAGTAGTATTGGACAGGGAAATTCACCCCTCCACTTT.

This clone has more than one count but fewer than ten. This chain joins TRBV28 and TRBJ2-7; the match to TRBD2 covers 7 bases. Germline V lookup: CDR1 MDHEN, CDR2 SYDVKM. Trimming removed 6 bases from V and 3 bases from J; junction bases left unmatched: 14. This CDR3 is 16 amino acids long. The CDR3 protein is CASSHSGGGISYEQYF. CDR3 DNA: TGTGCCAGCAGCCATTCTGGGGGGGGTATCAGCTACGAGCAGTACTTC. Together with reference TRBV28 and TRBJ2-7, the CDR3 gives the full variable domain: DVKVTQSSRYLVKRTGEKVFLECVQDMDHENMFWYRQDPGLGLRLIYFSYDVKMKEKGDIPEGYSVSREKKERFSLILESASTNQTSMYLCASSHSGGGISYEQYFGPGTRLTVT.

The chain joins TRBV11-2 to TRBJ1-2; D is unclear. The V end lost 1 base, the J end lost 3 bases, and 9 bases lay between the germline ends. The germline CDR1 and CDR2 sequences are SGHAT and FQNNGV. The CDR3 is 14 amino acids. The CDR3 DNA follows: TGTGCCAGCAGCTTAGGGGGAGGGTACTATGGCTACACCTTC. Translated: CASSLGGGYYGYTF. Variable domain in full (rest from reference TRBV11-2 and TRBJ1-2): EAGVAQSPRYKIIEKRQSVAFWCNPISGHATLYWYQQILGQGPKLLIQFQNNGVVDDSQLPKDRFSAERLKGVDSTLKIQPAKLEDSAVYLCASSLGGGYYGYTFGSGTRLTVV.

V and J are TRBV6-1 and TRBJ1-3, with a weak D call TRBD1 (6 bases). The germline gives CDR1 MNHNS, CDR2 SASEGT. The V end was cut by 6 bases, the J end by 3 bases, with 15 bases between. There are 15 residues in the CDR3. The CDR3: CASSLTQGYGNTIYF. CDR3 nucleotide sequence: TGTGCCAGCAGCCTTACACAGGGATATGGAAACACCATATATTTT.

The V call is TRBV30, the J call TRBJ1-5, with a tentative D call TRBD1 (5 bases). V was shortened by 1 base and J by 3 bases, with 16 bases between the two germline ends. CDR3 length: 16 residues. CDR1 is GTSNPN, CDR2 SVGIG, per germline (reference sequence). The CDR3 DNA reads TGTGCCTGGAGTGCGCCGTGGGGGGGAACCAATCAGCCCCAGCATTTT. Its protein is CAWSAPWGGTNQPQHF.

The rearrangement links TRBV18 to TRBJ1-1; 10 bases are shared with TRBD1. Germline CDR1 KGHSH, CDR2 LQKENI. V shed 6 bases, J shed 4 bases, and the junction held 8 bases outside the gene matches. The CDR3 spans 15 residues. For the CDR3, the DNA is TGTGCCAGCTCGCAAGGACAGGGGGAGGCCACTGAAGCTTTCTTT. This gives the protein CASSQGQGEATEAFF.

The chain couples TRBV7-2 to TRBJ1-4; tentative D call: TRBD1 (6 bases). With 2 bases removed from V and 5 bases from J, the gap between germline ends came to 18 bases. The CDR3 spans 17 residues. CDR1 and CDR2 from the germline V gene are SGHTA and FQGNSA. The CDR3 coding sequence is TGTGCCAGCAGCTTATCGACAGGTCTATTTGGGAATGAAAAACTGTTTTTT. Translating it yields CASSLSTGLFGNEKLFF.

The chain links TRBV19 to TRBJ2-3, with 11 positions matching TRBD2. CDR1 and CDR2 from the germline V gene are LNHDA and SQIVND (reference sequence). With 5 bases clipped from V and 6 bases from J, the junction kept 10 bases outside the gene matches. CDR3 size: 16 residues. Written as DNA, the CDR3 is TGTGCCAGTAGTGATACTAGCGGGGGCCCCAGGGATACGCAGTATTTT. Its translation is CASSDTSGGPRDTQYF. Looking up the rest from reference TRBV19 and TRBJ2-3 gives the full variable domain: DGGITQSPKYLFRKEGQNVTLSCEQNLNHDAMYWYRQDPGQGLRLIYYSQIVNDFQKGDIAEGYSVSREKKESFPLTVTSAQKNPTAFYLCASSDTSGGPRDTQYFGPGTRLTVL.

The chain has TRBV18 and TRBJ2-3; a weak D match, TRBD1 (5 bases). CDR1 is KGHSH, CDR2 LQKENI, per germline. The CDR3 runs to 15 residues. The V end lost 6 bases, the J end lost 4 bases, and 17 bases lay between the germline ends. The CDR3 sequence is CASSPSAMGPDTQYF. CDR3 sequence (DNA): TGTGCCAGCTCGCCCTCGGCGATGGGGCCAGATACGCAGTATTTT.

V is TRBV6-5 and J is TRBJ1-5; TRBD1 is a possible D gene (6 bases). The CDR3 runs to 16 residues. The V end lost 2 bases, the J end lost 3 bases, and 14 bases lay between the germline ends. Germline V CDR1 and CDR2: MNHEY, SVGAGI. CDR3 sequence reads: CASSYPRQGYNQPQHF. The CDR3 nucleotides are TGTGCCAGCAGTTACCCCAGGCAGGGGTACAATCAGCCCCAGCATTTT.

V usage is TRBV18 and J usage is TRBJ2-3; no reliable D call. CDR1 is KGHSH and CDR2 is LQKENI in the germline V gene. CDR3 size: 13 residues. V was clipped by 3 bases and J by 1 base, with 5 bases between them. The CDR3 sequence is CASSPEGTDTQYF. In nucleotides, the CDR3 is TGTGCCAGCTCACCCGAGGGCACAGATACGCAGTATTTT.

CDR3 in amino acids: CASSFADYGYTF. The DNA of the CDR3 is TGTGCCAGCAGCTTTGCAGACTATGGCTACACCTTC. V is TRBV5-6 and J is TRBJ1-2; D is unclear. The ends were cut back, 2 bases at V and 3 bases at J, with 5 bases in the middle. The CDR3 contains 12 residues. Germline CDR1 SGHDT, CDR2 YYEEEE.

The V and J genes are TRBV15 and TRBJ2-3; no clear D. Trimming pared 5 bases from V and 1 base from J, leaving 10 bases between. The CDR3 spans 14 residues. Germline lookup yields CDR1 LNHNV and CDR2 YYDKDF (reference sequence). The CDR3 DNA sequence: TGTGCCACCAGCCGTGCGAGTGGCACAGATACGCAGTATTTT. Translation: CATSRASGTDTQYF. The full variable domain, with the rest looked up from reference TRBV15 and TRBJ2-3, is DAMVIQNPRYQVTQFGKPVTLSCSQTLNHNVMYWYQQKSSQAPKLLFHYYDKDFNNEADTPDNFQSRRPNTSFCFLDIRSPGLGDTAMYLCATSRASGTDTQYFGPGTRLTVL.